This T cell receptor (beta chain) was identified in a study of T cell clonotyping in hematopoietic cell transplantation. Whole-study findings and limits: Broader posttransplant TCR repertoire diversity was predicted by graft donor and pretransplant recipient Inverse Simpson Index values. Few recipient clonotypes overlapped donors; over 97% were de novo at given depth. Recipient TCR diversity dropped after transplant; expanded clonotypes rose from day 30 to 180.

To note about this clone: Antigen unknown.

The CDR3 has 13 residues. V was clipped by 0 bases and J by 5 bases, with 5 bases between them. Looked up from germline, CDR1 is SGHRS and CDR2 is YFSETQ. Sequencing was performed with immunoSEQ multiplex PCR; in TCRdb, only in-frame clones are kept and a portion is missing. The table records some 4,400 clones, roughly 77% of them present only once. Recipient blood drawn about 28 days pretransplant and days 30, 100, 180 after. Sample: peripheral blood mononuclear cells, taken 100 days after allogeneic stem cell transplant. The sequence was collected from a female patient aged 45 to 65 who had an allogeneic stem cell transplant from an unrelated donor, so the T cells may come from the graft donor. Some clones in this sample may be carry-over from other donors' samples. The rearrangement links TRBV5-1 to TRBJ1-4; D unclear. Written as DNA, the CDR3 is TGCGCCAGCAGCTTGGGGCCCAATGAAAAACTGTTTTTT. Translating it yields CASSLGPNEKLFF.